This note documents a single T cell receptor beta chain sequence. In its sample, this clone was seen once. It lacks a known antigen. Per-base quality was not reported, and no clone a single base away is much larger than it. Library preparation used the immunoSEQ multiplex PCR assay. Under the source paper's analysis protocol: To diagnose cytomegalovirus status from the catalog of TCR beta chain sequences, a statistical classification framework was built. The table was pulled from immuneACCESS by TCRdb, which kept in-frame rearrangements only. Such tables lose some clones; where checked, under half of the loss comes from unresolved V genes, and the rest has no known cause. V and J calls plus clone size are reproduced from that table; the DNA served to infer D and trimming. Recorded for this sample are about 240,000 clones; 70% to 90% of them occurred a single time. Together, the top ten hold 1.2% of the sample.

This sample is part of a study of cytomegalovirus exposure and HLA in healthy donors (dated by TCRdb to the late 2010s). As for the study more broadly: According to a later analysis, one platform produced both the 120 validation repertoires and the approximately 600 repertoires of the first cohort. Along with the 666-subject first cohort, a separate validation cohort of about 110 different subjects was used. To predict cytomegalovirus infection status, the study brought together high-throughput TCR immunosequencing, statistical association of individual TCRs with disease status, and machine learning. The aim of the study was to test whether cataloging public T cell receptors could identify signatures of past pathogen exposure.

Separate from the roughly 650-subject first cohort, the validation cohort of 95 to 150 subjects was the group to which the donors belonged. Overall study outcomes, separate from this receptor: In a later analysis, TCRs clustered in the first cohort were found to also tend to co-occur in the roughly 110 validation repertoires, with 94% of cluster scores above 0. A later analysis had no HLA typing for the validation cohort, so co-occurrence there was scored across all 130 or so repertoires. The study listed approximately 160 TCR beta chains as associated with cytomegalovirus. The authors suggested that the approach could potentially be extended to other disease states and immunological phenotypes. The classifier was reported to diagnose cytomegalovirus status with high specificity and sensitivity in both the original and validation cohorts. Most TCR sequences were observed very rarely across donors, whereas some public TCRs were present in many individuals. A few of the identified cytomegalovirus-associated TCR beta chains were confirmed in vitro to be specific for cytomegalovirus antigens.

Trimming at the junction amounts to 4 bases on V and 11 bases on J, and the germline ends lie 12 bases apart. Looking up the germline V gene yields CDR1 SGHDT and CDR2 YYEEEE. From the cysteine through the phenylalanine, the CDR3 covers 11 amino acids. The DNA shown is the 33-base CDR3, in frame from base 1. The rearranged segments are TRBV5-6 and TRBJ1-1, with the identity of the D gene unclear. The specimen sequenced was PBMCs. The source is a woman between 25 and 40 years old in good health and CMV-seropositive. The CDR3 sequence is CASSVKEDAFF. The bases are TGTGCCAGCAGCGTGAAGGAGGACGCTTTCTTT.